These 3 T cell receptor beta chains originate from one sample sequenced in a study of blood T cell repertoires in COVID-19. The table came from immunoSEQ multiplex PCR; TCRdb's copy has only in-frame clones and leaves some out. The profile shows 200,000 or so clones, 80% of them singletons. Sequencing input: PBMCs or T cells enriched from blood (not recorded which). The receptors originated from a woman aged 40 to 50 with acute COVID-19.

For this clone: The identical CDR3 is also encoded by other nucleotide sequences in the sample. This chain connects TRBV19 to TRBJ1-1, with TRBD1 identical over 8 bases. Germline V lookup: CDR1 LNHDA, CDR2 SQIVND (reference sequence). Losses at the gene ends were 4 bases for V and 5 bases for J; bases not matched to a gene: 3. The CDR3 consists of 13 residues. The CDR3 loop is CASSTTGDTEAFF. DNA of the CDR3: TGTGCCAGTAGTACGACAGGGGATACTGAAGCTTTCTTT.

The chain is built from TRBV29-1 and TRBJ1-3, with no clear D. CDR3 length: 11 amino acids. CDR1 is SQVTM and CDR2 is ANQGSEA in the germline V gene. Trimming removed 8 bases at V and 2 bases at J, with 7 bases between. The DNA of the CDR3 is TGCAGCTTCAGAACTGGAAACACCATATATTTT. It codes for CSFRTGNTIYF.

The sample holds a few counts of this clone. J is TRBJ1-5 and V is TRBV28; no clear D. CDR1 MDHEN and CDR2 SYDVKM come from the germline V gene. This CDR3 is built from 15 residues. Deletions cut 5 bases from V and 0 bases from J, with 11 bases between. For the CDR3, the DNA is TGTGCCAGCAGTCAACGGGGATTTAGCAATCAGCCCCAGCATTTT. The encoded protein is CASSQRGFSNQPQHF.